Each of the 24 T cell receptor beta chains below was sequenced from the same sample in a study of T cell repertoires in cytomegalovirus infection. TCRdb re-called the reads with MiXCR, one entry per CDR3 protein. Here the sample spans some 300,000 distinct CDR3 sequences, around a sixth being singletons. The sequenced sample was PBMCs. The receptors shown here come from a human donor in good health (CMV status not recorded). Some clones in this sample may be carry-over from other donors' samples.

This clonotype was observed many times. The chain links TRBV12-3 or TRBV12-4 to TRBJ1-2, with 8 bases identical to TRBD1. The CDR3 is 15 amino acids. V gave up 6 bases and J gave up 4 bases; unmatched junction bases: 10. The CDR3 DNA reads as TGTGCCAGCAGCCACGACAGGGGTCTCGCCTATGGCTACACCTTC. This sequence encodes CASSHDRGLAYGYTF.

This clonotype was seen many times. J is TRBJ2-7 and V is TRBV28; 7 nucleotides match TRBD1. CDR3 length: 15 amino acids. V lost 4 bases and J lost 5; bases outside the gene matches: 11. The germline CDR1 and CDR2 sequences are MDHEN and SYDVKM. In DNA form, the CDR3 reads TGTGCCAGCAGTTCGCGGGCCCTGACAGGGCACGAGCAGTACTTC. Residues: CASSSRALTGHEQYF.

This rearrangement joins TRBV3-1 to TRBJ1-1, with D possibly matching TRBD1 (5 bases). Per germline, CDR1 LGHDT and CDR2 YNNKEL (reference sequence). CDR3 length: 14 amino acids. V dropped 3 bases and J dropped 4 bases, with 12 bases sitting between them. In DNA form, the CDR3 reads TGTGCCAGCAGCCAGCAGGGTCCCTTCACTGAAGCTTTCTTT. Translating gives CASSQQGPFTEAFF.

V usage is TRBV19 and J usage is TRBJ2-1, with TRBD2 matching 8 bases. The ends lost 3 bases at V and 15 bases at J; junction bases unmatched: 16. This CDR3 has 15 amino acids. Germline V CDR1 and CDR2: LNHDA, SQIVND (reference sequence). The CDR3 spells CASSMAGRGGRVLFF. The CDR3 coding sequence is TGTGCCAGTAGTATGGCCGGACGGGGGGGCCGCGTCTTGTTCTTC.

This clonotype was observed many times. This chain's CDR3 is CASRMDRGFTDTQYF. In DNA form, the CDR3 reads TGTGCCAGCAGAATGGACAGGGGGTTTACAGATACGCAGTATTTT. This chain joins TRBV11-2 and TRBJ2-3; 10 nucleotides agree with TRBD1. This CDR3 has 15 residues. The junction had 6 bases not matched to a gene; V was cut back by 6 bases and J by 3 bases. Germline V gene sequence: CDR1 SGHAT, CDR2 FQNNGV.

The chain combines TRBV7-9 with TRBJ1-2; D perhaps matches TRBD1 (6 bases). Per the germline V gene, CDR1 is SEHNR and CDR2 is FQNEAQ (reference sequence). This CDR3 has 19 residues. Trimming shortened V by 6 bases and J by 5 bases, and 31 bases separated the two germline ends. DNA for the CDR3: TGTGCCAGCAGTCAACTCTTCCGGGACAAAGGTGGATTTCGTTATGGCTACACCTTC. Protein product: CASSQLFRDKGGFRYGYTF.

At least ten counts were recorded for this clonotype. The chain joins TRBV7-2 to TRBJ2-2; 8 bases align to TRBD1. CDR1 is SGHTA and CDR2 is FQGNSA in the germline V gene. This CDR3 comprises 16 residues. V gave up 5 bases and J gave up 1 base; unmatched junction bases: 6. CDR3: CASSTQGQVNTGELFF. CDR3 nucleotide sequence: TGTGCCAGCAGCACGCAGGGACAGGTGAACACCGGGGAGCTGTTTTTT.

This clonotype turned up a few times. The chain employs TRBV7-9 and TRBJ2-7; D not resolved. Germline CDR1 is SEHNR and CDR2 is FQNEAQ (reference sequence). V gave up 2 bases and J gave up 0 bases, with 8 bases separating them. This CDR3 has 14 residues. The CDR3 here is CASSLLGVSYEQYF. The CDR3 DNA reads as TGTGCCAGCAGCTTATTGGGCGTCTCCTACGAGCAGTACTTC.

This rearrangement joins TRBV20-1 to TRBJ1-1, with 10 bases aligning to TRBD1. The germline V gene has CDR1 DFQATT and CDR2 SNEGSKA (reference sequence). CDR3 length equals 14 residues. The J segment lost 7 bases and the V segment lost 0 bases, leaving 5 bases of the junction unmatched. In DNA, the CDR3 is TGCAGTGCTAGAGAAGGGACAGGGGTTAATGAAGCTTTCTTT. Protein sequence: CSAREGTGVNEAFF.

This clonotype has a count of ten or more. This sequence joins TRBV12-3 or TRBV12-4 and TRBJ1-1, with 7 bases matching TRBD1. The CDR3 length is 16 residues. Trimming cost V 2 bases and J 4 bases; bases outside gene matches: 10. The DNA for the CDR3 is TGTGCCAGCAGTTTACGGCAGGGGGTGATCCGCACTGAAGCTTTCTTT. It yields the protein CASSLRQGVIRTEAFF.

CDR3 bases: TGTGCCAGCAGCTTAAGAGTAGGGGACGAGCAGTACTTC. Its protein is CASSLRVGDEQYF. The chain couples TRBV7-9 to TRBJ2-7, with a tentative D call TRBD1 (5 bases). CDR1 is SEHNR, CDR2 FQNEAQ, per germline (reference sequence). V gave up 2 bases and J gave up 5 bases, with 10 bases separating them. This CDR3 comprises 13 residues.

There are many counts of this clonotype. The rearrangement joins TRBV27 to TRBJ2-1; D not certain. The CDR3 is 12 residues long. CDR1 is MNHEY and CDR2 is SMNVEV in the germline V gene (reference sequence). V was trimmed by 5 bases and J by 7 bases, leaving 9 bases between them. The CDR3 DNA reads TGTGCCAGCAGTACGCTAGAAAATGAGCAGTTCTTC. Translating it yields CASSTLENEQFF.

This chain uses TRBV28 with TRBJ2-1; 8 positions agree with TRBD2. The CDR3 runs 16 residues. The V gene end was trimmed by 4 bases and the J gene end by 3 bases; junction bases not matched to a gene: 8. Germline CDR1 MDHEN, CDR2 SYDVKM. CDR3 coding DNA: TGTGCCAGCAGTTCGGGAGGGGTAGGGGTCTACAATGAGCAGTTCTTC. Translation gives CASSSGGVGVYNEQFF.

The table lists this clonotype with many counts. The rearrangement links TRBV6-2 or TRBV6-3 to TRBJ2-6; 8 bases match TRBD1. V lost 7 bases and J lost 14; bases outside the gene matches: 13. Per the germline V gene, CDR1 is MNHEY and CDR2 is SVGEGT. CDR3 length: 14 amino acids. The CDR3 nucleotides are TGTGCCAGCACCAACGGGCAGGGGGCCCCGTTCCTGACTTTC. It specifies CASTNGQGAPFLTF.

CDR3 nucleotides: TGCAGTGCTAATGGGGGACCCCGGACTAGCAACTATGGCTACACCTTC. It translates to CSANGGPRTSNYGYTF. The J gene is TRBJ1-2, the V gene TRBV20-1; possible D gene TRBD1, 5 bases. V shed 4 bases and J shed 2 bases, with 20 bases lying between them. The CDR3 has 16 amino acids. Germline assignment: CDR1 DFQATT and CDR2 SNEGSKA (reference sequence).

This clonotype was counted only a few times. The chain carries TRBV7-9 and TRBJ2-1; D may be TRBD2 (7 bases). CDR1 and CDR2 (germline): SEHNR, FQNEAQ (reference sequence). Trimming took off 5 bases at V and 6 bases at J, with 17 bases between the two ends. The CDR3 length is 15 residues. CDR3 in amino acids: CASSPRGASFNEQFF. The CDR3 region has the DNA TGTGCCAGCAGCCCCCGGGGGGCGTCTTTCAATGAGCAGTTCTTC.

This chain uses TRBV9 with TRBJ2-2, with D tentatively TRBD1 (6 bases). Germline V gene sequence: CDR1 SGDLS, CDR2 YYNGEE. The germline V and J ends were trimmed by 5 bases and 2 bases, with 13 bases remaining between them. CDR3 length: 15 amino acids. The CDR3 sequence is CASRTGTQNTGELFF. CDR3 in DNA: TGTGCCAGCAGGACCGGGACACAAAACACCGGGGAGCTGTTTTTT.

This clonotype was seen only a few times. J is TRBJ1-1 and V is TRBV20-1, with 7 bases lining up with TRBD1. CDR3 length equals 13 residues. Germline V CDR1 and CDR2: DFQATT, SNEGSKA (reference sequence). Unmatched junction bases numbered 12, after V lost 7 bases and J lost 7 bases. The CDR3, as DNA: TGCAGTGGCGGTATACAGGGGAGAGGTGAAGCTTTCTTT. It codes for CSGGIQGRGEAFF.

This clonotype came up once. V and J are TRBV14 and TRBJ2-5; D remains unclear. Trimming cost V 5 bases and J 7 bases, with 17 bases left between them. Per the germline V gene, CDR1 is SGHDN and CDR2 is FVKESK. The CDR3 spans 14 residues. The CDR3 loop is CASSDGRYWGTQYF. The CDR3 DNA sequence: TGTGCCAGCAGCGACGGAAGGTATTGGGGGACCCAGTACTTC.

V and J are TRBV6-5 and TRBJ2-7; D may be TRBD1 or TRBD2 (7 bases each). The V and J ends lost 0 bases and 2 bases respectively, with 14 bases between them. CDR1 and CDR2 from the germline V gene are MNHEY and SVGAGI. CDR3 length: 16 residues. The CDR3 here is CASSYSARGGTYEQYF. CDR3 coding DNA: TGTGCCAGCAGTTACTCTGCCAGGGGGGGTACCTACGAGCAGTACTTC.

There are many counts of this clonotype. The V call is TRBV7-2, the J call TRBJ1-4; tentatively, D is TRBD1 (5 bases). V lost 1 base to trimming and J lost 5 bases, with 8 bases between them. Germline V CDR1 and CDR2: SGHTA, FQGNSA. This CDR3 contains 14 residues. CDR3 sequence reads: CASSLGGLNEKLFF. The CDR3, as DNA: TGTGCCAGCAGCTTAGGGGGCCTCAATGAAAAACTGTTTTTT.

J is TRBJ1-2 and V is TRBV28; perhaps TRBD1 as D (6 bases). With 7 bases removed from V and 4 bases from J, the gap between germline ends came to 16 bases. CDR3 length equals 14 residues. Germline V gene sequence: CDR1 MDHEN, CDR2 SYDVKM. The CDR3 loop is CASTSAGVGYGYTF. CDR3 nucleotides: TGTGCCAGCACTTCGGCAGGGGTTGGCTATGGCTACACCTTC.

The CDR3 DNA reads as TGTGCCAGCAGTTACGGGGACCTACCGTTCACCCTCCACTTT. It encodes CASSYGDLPFTLHF. This chain uses TRBV6-6 with TRBJ1-6, with D possibly being TRBD1 (5 bases). This CDR3 spans 14 amino acids. Germline lookup yields CDR1 MNHNY and CDR2 SVGAGI (reference sequence). Trimming pared 2 bases from V and 14 bases from J, leaving 16 bases between.

The chain recombines TRBV12-3 or TRBV12-4 with TRBJ2-7; a weak D match, TRBD2 (6 bases). The CDR3 totals 14 residues. V lost 3 bases to trimming and J lost 2 bases, with 11 bases between them. CDR3: CASSFTSPAYEQYF. CDR3 coding DNA: TGTGCCAGCAGTTTTACTAGCCCCGCCTACGAGCAGTACTTC.